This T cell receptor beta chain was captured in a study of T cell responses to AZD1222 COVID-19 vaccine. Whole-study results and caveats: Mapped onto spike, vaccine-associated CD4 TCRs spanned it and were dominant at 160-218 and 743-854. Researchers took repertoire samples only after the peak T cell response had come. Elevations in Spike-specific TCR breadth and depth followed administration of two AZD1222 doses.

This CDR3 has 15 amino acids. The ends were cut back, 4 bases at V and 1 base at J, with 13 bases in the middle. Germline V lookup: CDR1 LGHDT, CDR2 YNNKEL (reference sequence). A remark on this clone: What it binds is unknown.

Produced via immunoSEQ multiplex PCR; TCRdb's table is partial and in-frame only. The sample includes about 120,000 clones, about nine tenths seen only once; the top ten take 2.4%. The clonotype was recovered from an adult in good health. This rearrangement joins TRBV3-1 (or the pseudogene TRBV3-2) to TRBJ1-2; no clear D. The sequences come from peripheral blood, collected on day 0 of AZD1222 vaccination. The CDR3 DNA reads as TGTGCCAGCAGCCGAGGGTACGGGGATAACTATGGCTACACCTTC. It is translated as CASSRGYGDNYGYTF.